This is a list of T cell receptor beta chains from one sample in a study of cytomegalovirus exposure and HLA in healthy donors. Clones were read by immunoSEQ multiplex PCR, and TCRdb kept only the in-frame ones, dropping some. The table lists about 240,000 clones, roughly four fifths of them singletons. The sequenced sample was PBMCs. The receptors shown here come from an older woman in good health and CMV-seropositive. The CDR3 runs from the conserved cysteine through the conserved F or W. A D gene is named only where the DNA matches it firmly. Clone size, where shown, is once, few, many, or a class for clones that have expanded.

DNA: TGTGCCAGCAGTGCACAGGGTGGTGGCCTCCACTTT
CDR3: CASSAQGGGLHF
D: -
J: TRBJ1-6
V: TRBV27
size: -

DNA: TGTGCCAGCAGTTCGTTACGCGGGACAGGGGGGGAAAAACTGTTTTTT
CDR3: CASSSLRGTGGEKLFF
D: TRBD1
J: TRBJ1-4
V: TRBV6-5
size: -

DNA: TGTGCCAGCAGCTTAGATTGGGGCAGCTATGGCTACACCTTC
CDR3: CASSLDWGSYGYTF
D: -
J: TRBJ1-2
V: TRBV11-2
size: -

DNA: TGTGCCAGCAGACTGGGACAGGGGACCGGGGAGCTGTTTTTT
CDR3: CASRLGQGTGELFF
D: TRBD1
J: TRBJ2-2
V: TRBV5-6
size: -

DNA: TGTTCCAGCAGCTTAGGACAGGGTGTAAGGAAGCAGTTCTTC
CDR3: CSSSLGQGVRKQFF
D: TRBD1
J: TRBJ2-1
V: TRBV7-9
size: -

DNA: TGTGCCAGCAGCGCCGGGGACAGGGGGCGAACTGAAGCTTTCTTT
CDR3: CASSAGDRGRTEAFF
D: TRBD1
J: TRBJ1-1
V: TRBV6-5
size: -

DNA: TGTGCCACCAGCAGAGATCTTAACGTCGGGAATGAAAAACTGTTTTTT
CDR3: CATSRDLNVGNEKLFF
D: -
J: TRBJ1-4
V: TRBV15
size: -

DNA: TGTGCCAGCAGCTTATCCATAGCCAAAAACATTCAGTACTTC
CDR3: CASSLSIAKNIQYF
D: -
J: TRBJ2-4
V: TRBV11-2
size: -

DNA: TGCGCCAGCAGTTACCCTGGGGAGGGCCCTCCTGAAGCTTTCTTT
CDR3: CASSYPGEGPPEAFF
D: -
J: TRBJ1-1
V: TRBV23-1
size: once

DNA: TGCAGCGCCGAACACCGGGACAGGGCTTACAATGAGCAGTTCTTC
CDR3: CSAEHRDRAYNEQFF
D: TRBD1
J: TRBJ2-1
V: TRBV29-1
size: -

DNA: TGTGCCAGCAGTGAAGCGATCCTAGCGGGCAATGAGCAGTTCTTC
CDR3: CASSEAILAGNEQFF
D: TRBD2
J: TRBJ2-1
V: TRBV6-1
size: -

DNA: TGTGCCAGCAGTGAAGCTACCGGGACAGGCCAGGGAGGGGCCAACGTCCTGACTTTC
CDR3: CASSEATGTGQGGANVLTF
D: TRBD1
J: TRBJ2-6
V: TRBV6-1
size: -

DNA: TGTGCCAGCCACAGGGGAAGAGAGACCCAGTACTTC
CDR3: CASHRGRETQYF
D: TRBD1
J: TRBJ2-5
V: TRBV18
size: -

DNA: TGTGCCAGCAGGGGACAGGGGGCGCAGCCCCAGCATTTT
CDR3: CASRGQGAQPQHF
D: TRBD1
J: TRBJ1-5
V: TRBV6-1
size: -

DNA: TGTGCCAGTAGTATGGGGGCACAGGGTAGAACTGAAGCTTTCTTT
CDR3: CASSMGAQGRTEAFF
D: -
J: TRBJ1-1
V: TRBV19
size: -

DNA: TGCGCCAGCAGCTTTCAGGGAAACACTGAAGCTTTCTTT
CDR3: CASSFQGNTEAFF
D: -
J: TRBJ1-1
V: TRBV5-1
size: -

DNA: TGTGCCAGCGTCCCGGACAGCTCCTACGAGCAGTACTTC
CDR3: CASVPDSSYEQYF
D: -
J: TRBJ2-7
V: TRBV6-6
size: -